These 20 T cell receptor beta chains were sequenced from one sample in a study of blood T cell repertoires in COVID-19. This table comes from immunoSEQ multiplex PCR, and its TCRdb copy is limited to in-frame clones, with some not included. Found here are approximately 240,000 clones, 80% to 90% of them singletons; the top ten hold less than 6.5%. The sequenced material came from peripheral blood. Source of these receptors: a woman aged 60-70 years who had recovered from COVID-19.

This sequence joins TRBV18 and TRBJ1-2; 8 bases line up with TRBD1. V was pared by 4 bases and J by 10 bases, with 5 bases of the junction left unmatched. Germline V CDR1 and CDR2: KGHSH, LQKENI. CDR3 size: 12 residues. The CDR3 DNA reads TGTGCCAGCTCACGGCCGGGACAGGTCTACACCTTC. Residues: CASSRPGQVYTF.

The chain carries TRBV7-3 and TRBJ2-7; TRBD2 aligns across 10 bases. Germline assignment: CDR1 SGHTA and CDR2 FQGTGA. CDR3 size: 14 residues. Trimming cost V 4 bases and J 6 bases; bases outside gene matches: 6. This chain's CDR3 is CASSSSGGAGEQYF. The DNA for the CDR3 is TGTGCCAGCAGCTCGAGCGGGGGGGCGGGCGAGCAGTACTTC.

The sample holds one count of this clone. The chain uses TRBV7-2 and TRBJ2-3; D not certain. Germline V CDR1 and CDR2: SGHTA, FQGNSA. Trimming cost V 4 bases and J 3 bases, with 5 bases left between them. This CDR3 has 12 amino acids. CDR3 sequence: CASSSRTDTQYF. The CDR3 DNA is TGTGCCAGCAGCTCGAGGACAGATACGCAGTATTTT.

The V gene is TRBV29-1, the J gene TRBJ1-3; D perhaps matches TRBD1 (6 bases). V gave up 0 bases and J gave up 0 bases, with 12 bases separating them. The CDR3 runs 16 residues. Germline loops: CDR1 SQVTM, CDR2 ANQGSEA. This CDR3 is CSVEDLRGASGNTIYF. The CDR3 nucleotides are TGCAGCGTTGAAGATCTTCGGGGGGCCTCTGGAAACACCATATATTTT.

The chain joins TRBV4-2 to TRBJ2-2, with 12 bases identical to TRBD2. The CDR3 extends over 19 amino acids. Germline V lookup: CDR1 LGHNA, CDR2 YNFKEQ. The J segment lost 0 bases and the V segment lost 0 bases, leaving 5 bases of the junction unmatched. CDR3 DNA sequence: TGTGCCAGCAGCCAAGATTCTGGACTAGCGGGACCGAACACCGGGGAGCTGTTTTTT. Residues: CASSQDSGLAGPNTGELFF.

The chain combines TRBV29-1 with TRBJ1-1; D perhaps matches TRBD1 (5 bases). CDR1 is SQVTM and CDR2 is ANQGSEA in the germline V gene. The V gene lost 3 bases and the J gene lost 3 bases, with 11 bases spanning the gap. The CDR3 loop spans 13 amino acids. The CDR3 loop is CSVEMGRDTEAFF. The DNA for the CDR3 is TGCAGCGTTGAGATGGGCAGGGACACTGAAGCTTTCTTT.

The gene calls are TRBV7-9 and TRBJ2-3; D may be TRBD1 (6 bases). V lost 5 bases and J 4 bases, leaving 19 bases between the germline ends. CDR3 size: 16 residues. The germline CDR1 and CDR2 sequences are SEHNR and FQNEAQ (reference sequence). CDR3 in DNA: TGTGCCAGCAGCGGGGGCCTCTTGGAAGGGGCAGATACGCAGTATTTT. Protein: CASSGGLLEGADTQYF.

The CDR3 protein is CASSWTSGANTDTQYF. The CDR3 DNA is TGTGCCAGCAGCTGGACTAGCGGGGCGAACACAGATACGCAGTATTTT. V usage is TRBV5-4 and J usage is TRBJ2-3, with 12 bases fitting TRBD2. J was trimmed by 2 bases and V by 3 bases; bases with no gene match: 4. The CDR3 covers 16 residues. The germline V gene has CDR1 SGHNT and CDR2 YYREEE (reference sequence).

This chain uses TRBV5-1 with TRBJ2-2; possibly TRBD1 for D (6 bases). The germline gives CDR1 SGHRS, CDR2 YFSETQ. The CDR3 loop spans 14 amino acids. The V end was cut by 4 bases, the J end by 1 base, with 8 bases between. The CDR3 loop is CASSTQGNTGELFF. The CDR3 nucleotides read TGCGCCAGCAGCACACAGGGGAACACCGGGGAGCTGTTTTTT. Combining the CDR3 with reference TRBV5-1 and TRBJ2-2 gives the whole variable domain KAGVTQTPRYLIKTRGQQVTLSCSPISGHRSVSWYQQTPGQGLQFLFEYFSETQRNKGNFPGRFSGRQFSNSRSEMNVSTLELGDSALYLCASSTQGNTGELFFGEGSRLTVL.

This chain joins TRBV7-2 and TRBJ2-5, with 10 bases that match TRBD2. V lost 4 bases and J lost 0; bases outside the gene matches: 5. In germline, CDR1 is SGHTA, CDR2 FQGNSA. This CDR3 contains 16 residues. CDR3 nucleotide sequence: TGTGCCAGCAGCTCCCGGGGACTAGCGTACCAAGAGACCCAGTACTTC. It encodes CASSSRGLAYQETQYF. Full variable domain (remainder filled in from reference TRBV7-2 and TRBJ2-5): GAGVSQSPSNKVTEKGKDVELRCDPISGHTALYWYRQSLGQGLEFLIYFQGNSAPDKSGLPSDRFSAERTGGSVSTLTIQRTQQEDSAVYLCASSSRGLAYQETQYFGPGTRLLVL.

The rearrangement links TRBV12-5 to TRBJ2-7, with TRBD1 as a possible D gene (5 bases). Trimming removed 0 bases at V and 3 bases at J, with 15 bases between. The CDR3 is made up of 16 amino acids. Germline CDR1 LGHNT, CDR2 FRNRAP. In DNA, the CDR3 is TGTGCTAGTGGTTTGGTCCTCCTGGACACTATCTACGAGCAGTACTTC. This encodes CASGLVLLDTIYEQYF.

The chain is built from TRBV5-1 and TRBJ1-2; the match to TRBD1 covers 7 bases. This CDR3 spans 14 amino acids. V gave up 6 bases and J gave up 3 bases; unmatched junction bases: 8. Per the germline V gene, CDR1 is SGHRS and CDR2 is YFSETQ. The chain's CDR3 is CASKTGTDDYGYTF. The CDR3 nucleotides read TGCGCCAGCAAGACCGGGACAGACGACTATGGCTACACCTTC.

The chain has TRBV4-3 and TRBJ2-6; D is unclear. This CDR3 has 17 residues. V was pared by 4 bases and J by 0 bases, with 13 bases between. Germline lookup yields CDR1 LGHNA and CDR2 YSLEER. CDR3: CASSPEATHSGANVLTF. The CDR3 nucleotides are TGCGCCAGCAGCCCTGAGGCGACCCACTCTGGGGCCAACGTCCTGACTTTC.

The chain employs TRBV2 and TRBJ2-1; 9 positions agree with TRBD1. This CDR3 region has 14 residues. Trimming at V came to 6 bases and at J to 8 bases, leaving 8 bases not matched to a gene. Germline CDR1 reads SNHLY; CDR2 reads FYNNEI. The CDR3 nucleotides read TGTGCCAGCAGCGTCGGGGACAGGGACTATGAGCAGTTCTTC. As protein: CASSVGDRDYEQFF.

CDR3 region: CASSPDSYQPQHF. In DNA, the CDR3 is TGTGCCAGCAGTCCCGACAGCTATCAGCCCCAGCATTTT. This chain uses TRBV6-6 with TRBJ1-5, with a possible D match to TRBD1 (5 bases). This CDR3 contains 13 residues. Trimming pared 5 bases from V and 5 bases from J, leaving 10 bases between. Per germline, CDR1 MNHNY and CDR2 SVGAGI (reference sequence).

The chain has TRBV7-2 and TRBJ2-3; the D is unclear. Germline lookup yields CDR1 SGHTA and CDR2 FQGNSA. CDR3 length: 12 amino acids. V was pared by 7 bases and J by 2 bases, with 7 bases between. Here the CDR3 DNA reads TGTGCCAGCAACTCACTCACAGATACGCAGTATTTT. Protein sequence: CASNSLTDTQYF.

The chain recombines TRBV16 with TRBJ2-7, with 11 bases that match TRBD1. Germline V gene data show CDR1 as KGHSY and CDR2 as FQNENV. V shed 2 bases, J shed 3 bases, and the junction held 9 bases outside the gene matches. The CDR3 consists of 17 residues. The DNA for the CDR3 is TGTGCCAGCAGCCAAGGGACTAGGACAGGGGGCTTCTACGAGCAGTACTTC. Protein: CASSQGTRTGGFYEQYF. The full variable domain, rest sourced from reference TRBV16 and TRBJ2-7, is GEEVAQTPKHLVRGEGQKAKLYCAPIKGHSYVFWYQQVLKNEFKFLISFQNENVFDETGMPKERFSAKCLPNSPCSLEIQATKLEDSAVYFCASSQGTRTGGFYEQYFGPGTRLTVT.

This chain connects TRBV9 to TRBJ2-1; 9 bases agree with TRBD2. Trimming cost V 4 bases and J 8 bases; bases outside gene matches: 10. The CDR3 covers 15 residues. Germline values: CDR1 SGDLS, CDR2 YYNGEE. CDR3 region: CASSLGASGIHEQFF. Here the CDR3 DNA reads TGTGCCAGCAGCCTTGGGGCTAGCGGGATCCATGAGCAGTTCTTC.

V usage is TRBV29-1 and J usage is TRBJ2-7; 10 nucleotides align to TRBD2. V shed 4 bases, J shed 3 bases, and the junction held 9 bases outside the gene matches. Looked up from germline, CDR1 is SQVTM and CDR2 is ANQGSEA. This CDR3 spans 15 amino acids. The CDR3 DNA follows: TGCAGCGTTGGGCTCCTAGCGGGGGATGGCTACGAGCAGTACTTC. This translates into CSVGLLAGDGYEQYF.

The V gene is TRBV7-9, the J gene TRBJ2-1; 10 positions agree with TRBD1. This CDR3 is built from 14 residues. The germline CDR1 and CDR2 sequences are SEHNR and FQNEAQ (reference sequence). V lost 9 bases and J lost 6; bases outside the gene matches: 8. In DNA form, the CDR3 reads TGTGCCAGTTCTGACAGGGGGCCCGCCAATGAGCAGTTCTTC. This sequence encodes CASSDRGPANEQFF.